Presented here are 17 T cell receptor beta chains from one specimen sequenced in a study of cytomegalovirus exposure and HLA in healthy donors. Amplification used 60 Vbeta primers and 13 Jbeta primers. Assay used: immunoSEQ multiplex PCR; TCRdb lists only in-frame clones, some missing. The data contain under 200,000 clones, 75% to 90% of them singletons. Sequenced input: PBMCs. Source of these receptors: a woman aged 30 to 39 in good health and CMV-seronegative.

The CDR3 loop reads CASRKGGDYGYTF. In nucleotides, the CDR3 is TGTGCCAGCCGCAAGGGGGGGGATTATGGCTACACCTTC. J is TRBJ1-2 and V is TRBV25-1; D possibly corresponds to TRBD1 (6 bases). V was shortened by 8 bases and J by 5 bases, with 15 bases between the two germline ends. The CDR3 totals 13 residues. CDR1 and CDR2 from the germline V gene are MGHDK and SYGVNS.

This rearrangement joins TRBV19 to TRBJ2-1; 9 bases match TRBD2. This CDR3 has 15 amino acids. V was clipped by 3 bases and J by 4 bases; unmatched bases: 4. Germline V lookup: CDR1 LNHDA, CDR2 SQIVND (reference sequence). For the CDR3, the DNA is TGTGCCAGTAGTATTCTAGCGGGACAGTACAATGAGCAGTTCTTC. Translation gives CASSILAGQYNEQFF.

This chain joins TRBV10-1 and TRBJ1-1, with TRBD1 matching 12 bases. The CDR3 consists of 17 residues. The trim removed 5 bases at V and 6 bases at J, leaving 13 bases unmatched. Germline-derived CDR1 and CDR2 are WNHNN and SYGVQD (reference sequence). CDR3 nucleotide sequence: TGCGCCAGCAGTCGCAACCCCACCGGGACAGGGGGCTCTGAAGCTTTCTTT. As protein: CASSRNPTGTGGSEAFF.

The CDR3 reads CASSWTVRGYTF. CDR3 nucleotides: TGTGCCAGCAGTTGGACAGTCCGAGGCTACACCTTC. V gene TRBV28 combines with J gene TRBJ1-2; maybe TRBD1 (6 bases). Germline V gene data show CDR1 as MDHEN and CDR2 as SYDVKM. With 4 bases removed from V and 8 bases from J, the gap between germline ends came to 11 bases. This CDR3 is built from 12 residues.

The chain combines TRBV6-1 with TRBJ2-2; D perhaps matches TRBD2 (6 bases). The germline gives CDR1 MNHNS, CDR2 SASEGT. The CDR3 spans 14 residues. V gave up 2 bases and J gave up 6 bases, with 10 bases separating them. This CDR3 reads CASSESGAAGELFF. The CDR3, as DNA: TGTGCCAGCAGTGAATCGGGAGCGGCCGGGGAGCTGTTTTTT.

The chain employs TRBV6-1 and TRBJ2-7; 11 nucleotides align to TRBD2. This CDR3 region has 16 residues. Germline trimming cut 1 base from V and 3 bases from J; bases unmatched to any gene: 5. The germline V gene has CDR1 MNHNS and CDR2 SASEGT. CDR3 sequence: CASSEGTSGGYYEQYF. Here the CDR3 DNA reads TGTGCCAGCAGTGAAGGCACTAGCGGGGGATACTACGAGCAGTACTTC.

The chain combines TRBV15 with TRBJ2-6, with TRBD2 as a possible D gene (6 bases). The CDR3 spans 15 residues. Germline V gene sequence: CDR1 LNHNV, CDR2 YYDKDF (reference sequence). Trimming left V 0 bases short and J 4 bases short, with 7 bases between. DNA of the CDR3: TGTGCCACCAGCAGAGAGGGGGGAGGGGCCAACGTCCTGACTTTC. Amino acids: CATSREGGGANVLTF.

The genes are TRBV19 and TRBJ1-1, with 7 bases identical to TRBD1. The V and J ends lost 5 bases and 8 bases, in that order; junction bases with no gene match: 8. The CDR3 has 13 amino acids. In germline, CDR1 is LNHDA, CDR2 SQIVND (reference sequence). CDR3 residues: CASSPGGPGEAFF. CDR3 bases: TGTGCCAGTAGTCCAGGGGGTCCGGGAGAAGCTTTCTTT.

This sequence joins TRBV28 and TRBJ2-5; 13 bases are shared with TRBD2. With 4 bases clipped from V and 5 bases from J, the junction kept 10 bases outside the gene matches. This CDR3 region has 17 residues. CDR1 and CDR2 from the germline V gene are MDHEN and SYDVKM. The CDR3 region has the DNA TGTGCCAGCAGTTCTTCCGGGACTAGCGGGATCCAGGAGACCCAGTACTTC. It is translated as CASSSSGTSGIQETQYF.

On this clone: This same CDR3 is encoded by further DNA sequences in the sample. This chain uses TRBV27 with TRBJ2-7, with D tentatively TRBD1 (6 bases). This CDR3 spans 14 amino acids. Per the germline V gene, CDR1 is MNHEY and CDR2 is SMNVEV (reference sequence). V dropped 3 bases and J dropped 3 bases, with 12 bases sitting between them. The CDR3 is CASSFGDTIYEQYF. In DNA, the CDR3 is TGTGCCAGCAGTTTCGGGGACACTATCTACGAGCAGTACTTC.

The chain links TRBV29-1 to TRBJ2-1; 10 nucleotides line up with TRBD2. The CDR3 is 14 residues long. CDR1 SQVTM and CDR2 ANQGSEA come from the germline V gene. CDR3 nucleotide sequence: TGCAGTTGTACCGGGACTAGCGCCTACAATGAGCAGTTCTTC. Its translation: CSCTGTSAYNEQFF.

This clone was observed a single time. CDR3 in amino acids: CASSPPGGKGYNEQFF. The CDR3 DNA follows: TGTGCCAGCAGCCCCCCCGGGGGAAAAGGCTACAATGAGCAGTTCTTC. V is TRBV7-9 and J is TRBJ2-1, with D maybe TRBD2 (6 bases). The CDR3 consists of 16 residues. Germline V CDR1 and CDR2: SEHNR, FQNEAQ (reference sequence). V lost 5 bases and J lost 3, with 17 bases in between.

V is TRBV7-3 and J is TRBJ2-1; 7 bases match TRBD2. Germline CDR1 reads SGHTA; CDR2 reads FQGTGA. Trimming took 0 bases from V and 6 from J; bases not matched to a gene: 5. This CDR3 region has 15 residues. CDR3 sequence (DNA): TGTGCCAGCAGCTTAACGACTAGCTTTGCCAATGAGCAGTTCTTC. It translates to CASSLTTSFANEQFF.

This chain links TRBV11-1 with TRBJ2-7; possibly TRBD2 for D (5 bases). The CDR3 runs to 13 residues. Trimming shortened V by 5 bases and J by 4 bases, and 12 bases separated the two germline ends. The germline CDR1 and CDR2 sequences are SGHAT and FQDESV (reference sequence). The CDR3 reads CASSGRRIYEQYF. The CDR3 nucleotides read TGTGCCAGCAGCGGACGGAGGATTTACGAGCAGTACTTC.

CDR3 loop: CASNLWTGTTTEAFF. As DNA, the CDR3 is TGTGCCAGCAACCTATGGACAGGGACTACCACTGAAGCTTTCTTT. This chain joins TRBV6-1 and TRBJ1-1; 8 nucleotides match TRBD1. Germline lookup yields CDR1 MNHNS and CDR2 SASEGT. V dropped 7 bases and J dropped 4; count of bases not matched to a gene: 11. The CDR3 totals 15 residues.

The chain uses TRBV29-1 and TRBJ2-7, with 7 nucleotides matching TRBD1. Germline CDR1 and CDR2: SQVTM and ANQGSEA. Trimming removed 5 bases from V and 5 bases from J; junction bases left unmatched: 15. The CDR3 totals 15 residues. The CDR3 sequence: CSVLGYGGQWHEQYF. CDR3 sequence (DNA): TGCAGCGTTTTGGGTTATGGGGGACAGTGGCACGAGCAGTACTTC.

This sequence joins TRBV5-4 and TRBJ2-7, with 7 bases fitting TRBD2. The CDR3 runs 14 residues. Germline lookup yields CDR1 SGHNT and CDR2 YYREEE (reference sequence). V was clipped by 4 bases and J by 6 bases; unmatched bases: 10. The CDR3 spells CASSTERGHSEQYF. CDR3 coding DNA: TGTGCCAGCAGCACCGAGCGGGGCCACAGCGAGCAGTACTTC.